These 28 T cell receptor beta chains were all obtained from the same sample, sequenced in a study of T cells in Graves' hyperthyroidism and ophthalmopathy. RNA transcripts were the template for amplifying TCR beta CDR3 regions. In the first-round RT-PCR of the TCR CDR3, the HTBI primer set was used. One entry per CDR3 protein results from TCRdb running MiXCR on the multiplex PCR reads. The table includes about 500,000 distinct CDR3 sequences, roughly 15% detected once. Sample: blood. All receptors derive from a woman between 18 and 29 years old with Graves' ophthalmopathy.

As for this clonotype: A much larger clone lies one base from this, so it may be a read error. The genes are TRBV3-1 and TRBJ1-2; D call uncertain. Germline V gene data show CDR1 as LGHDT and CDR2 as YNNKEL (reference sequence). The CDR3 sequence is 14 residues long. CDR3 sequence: CASSQDKAGYGHTF. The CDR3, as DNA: TGTGCCAGCAGCCAAGATAAGGCAGGCTATGGCCACACCTTC.

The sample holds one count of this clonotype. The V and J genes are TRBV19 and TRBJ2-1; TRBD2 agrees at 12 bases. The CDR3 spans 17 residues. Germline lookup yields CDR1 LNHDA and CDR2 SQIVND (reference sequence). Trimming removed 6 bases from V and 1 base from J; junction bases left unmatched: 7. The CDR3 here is CASRSWTSGKSYNEQFF. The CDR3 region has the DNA TGTGCCAGTAGGTCTTGGACTAGCGGGAAGTCCTACAATGAGCAGTTCTTC.

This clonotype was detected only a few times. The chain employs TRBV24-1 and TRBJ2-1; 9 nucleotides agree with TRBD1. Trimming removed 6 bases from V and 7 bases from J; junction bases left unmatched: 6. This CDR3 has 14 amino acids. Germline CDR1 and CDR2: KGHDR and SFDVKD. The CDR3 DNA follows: TGTGCCACCAGTCGACAGGGGGGTGGAAATGAGCAGTTCTTC. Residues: CATSRQGGGNEQFF.

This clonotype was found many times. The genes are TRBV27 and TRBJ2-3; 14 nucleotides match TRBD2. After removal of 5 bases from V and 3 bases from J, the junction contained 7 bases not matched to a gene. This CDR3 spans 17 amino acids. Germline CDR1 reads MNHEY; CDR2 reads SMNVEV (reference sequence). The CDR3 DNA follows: TGTGCCAGCAGTCTCCGGACTAGCGGGAGGTTTACAGATACGCAGTATTTT. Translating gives CASSLRTSGRFTDTQYF.

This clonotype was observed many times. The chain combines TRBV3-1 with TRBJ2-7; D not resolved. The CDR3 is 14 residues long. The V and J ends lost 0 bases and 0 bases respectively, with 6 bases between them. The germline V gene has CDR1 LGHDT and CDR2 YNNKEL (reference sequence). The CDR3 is CASSQDWASYEQYF. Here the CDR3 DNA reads TGTGCCAGCAGCCAAGACTGGGCCTCCTACGAGCAGTACTTC.

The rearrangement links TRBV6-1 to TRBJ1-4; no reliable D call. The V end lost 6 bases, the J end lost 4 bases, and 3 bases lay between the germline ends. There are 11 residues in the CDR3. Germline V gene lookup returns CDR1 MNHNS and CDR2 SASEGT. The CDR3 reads CASRSNEKLFF. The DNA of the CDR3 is TGTGCCAGCAGAAGTAATGAAAAACTGTTTTTT.

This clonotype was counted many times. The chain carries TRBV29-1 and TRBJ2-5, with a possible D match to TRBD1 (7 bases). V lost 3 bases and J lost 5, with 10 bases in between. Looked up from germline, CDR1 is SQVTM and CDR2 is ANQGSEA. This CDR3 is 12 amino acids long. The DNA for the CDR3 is TGCAGCGTTGATTCAGGGGGGGAGACCCAGTACTTC. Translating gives CSVDSGGETQYF.

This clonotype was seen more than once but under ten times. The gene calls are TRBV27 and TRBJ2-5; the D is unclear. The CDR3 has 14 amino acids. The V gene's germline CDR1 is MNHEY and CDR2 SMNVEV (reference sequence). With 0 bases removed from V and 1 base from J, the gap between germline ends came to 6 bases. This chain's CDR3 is CASSLSFSQETQYF. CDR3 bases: TGTGCCAGCAGTTTATCTTTTAGCCAAGAGACCCAGTACTTC.

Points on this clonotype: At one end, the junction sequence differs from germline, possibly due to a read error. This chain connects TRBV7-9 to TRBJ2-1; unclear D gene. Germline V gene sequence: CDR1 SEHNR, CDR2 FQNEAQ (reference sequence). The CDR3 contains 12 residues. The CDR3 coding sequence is TGTGCCAGCAGCTTGTCAGGTAATGTGCAGTTCTTC. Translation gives CASSLSGNVQFF.

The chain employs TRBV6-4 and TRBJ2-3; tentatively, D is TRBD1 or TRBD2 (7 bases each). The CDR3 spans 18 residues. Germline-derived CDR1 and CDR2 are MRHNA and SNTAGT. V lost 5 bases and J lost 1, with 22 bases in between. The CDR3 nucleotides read TGTGCCAGCAGTTATTCCAGCCACCAGGGGGGGGGCACAGATACGCAGTATTTT. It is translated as CASSYSSHQGGGTDTQYF.

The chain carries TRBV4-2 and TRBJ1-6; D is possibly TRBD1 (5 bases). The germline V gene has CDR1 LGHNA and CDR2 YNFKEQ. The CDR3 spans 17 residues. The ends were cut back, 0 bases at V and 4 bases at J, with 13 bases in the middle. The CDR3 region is CASSQESGQIYNSPLHF. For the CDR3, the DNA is TGTGCCAGCAGCCAAGAGAGTGGACAAATTTATAATTCACCCCTCCACTTT.

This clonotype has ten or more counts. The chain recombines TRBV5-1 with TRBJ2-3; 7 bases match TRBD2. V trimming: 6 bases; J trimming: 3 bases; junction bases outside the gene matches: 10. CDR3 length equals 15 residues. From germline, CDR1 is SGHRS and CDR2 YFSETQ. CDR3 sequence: CASTLMGGRTDTQYF. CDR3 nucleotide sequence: TGCGCCAGCACCCTAATGGGGGGGAGGACAGATACGCAGTATTTT.

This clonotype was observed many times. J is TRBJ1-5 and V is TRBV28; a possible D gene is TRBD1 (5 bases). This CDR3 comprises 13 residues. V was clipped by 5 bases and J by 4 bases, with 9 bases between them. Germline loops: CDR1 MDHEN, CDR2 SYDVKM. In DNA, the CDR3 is TGTGCCAGCAGTCCCGACAGAAATCAGCCCCAGCATTTT. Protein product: CASSPDRNQPQHF.

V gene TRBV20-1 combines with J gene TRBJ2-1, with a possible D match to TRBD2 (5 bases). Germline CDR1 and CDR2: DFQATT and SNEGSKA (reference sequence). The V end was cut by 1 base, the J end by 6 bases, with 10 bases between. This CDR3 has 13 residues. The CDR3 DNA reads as TGCAGTGCTAGAGCCGGGGAGATCAATGAGCAGTTCTTC. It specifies CSARAGEINEQFF.

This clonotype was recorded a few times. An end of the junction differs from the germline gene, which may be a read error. Here the CDR3 DNA reads TGTGCTAGCAGCCCCACCAGGGTTAGGGAGACCCAGTACTTC. Amino acid sequence: CASSPTRVRETQYF. The chain links TRBV7-7 to TRBJ2-5; weak D call: TRBD1 (5 bases). CDR1 and CDR2 from the germline V gene are SSHAT and FNYEAQ (reference sequence). The CDR3 is made up of 14 amino acids.

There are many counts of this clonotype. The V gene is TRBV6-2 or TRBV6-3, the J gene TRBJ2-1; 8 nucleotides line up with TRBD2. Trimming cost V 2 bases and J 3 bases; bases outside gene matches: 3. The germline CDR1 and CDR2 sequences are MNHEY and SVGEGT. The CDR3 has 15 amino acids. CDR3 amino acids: CASSYAGGFYNEQFF. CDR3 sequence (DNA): TGTGCCAGCAGTTACGCGGGAGGCTTCTACAATGAGCAGTTCTTC.

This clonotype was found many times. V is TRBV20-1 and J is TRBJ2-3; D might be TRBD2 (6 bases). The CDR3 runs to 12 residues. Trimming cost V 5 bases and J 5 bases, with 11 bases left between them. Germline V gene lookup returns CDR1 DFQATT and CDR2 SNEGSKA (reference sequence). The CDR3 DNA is TGCAGTGCTTTGGGGCGGGGAGATACGCAGTATTTT. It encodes CSALGRGDTQYF.

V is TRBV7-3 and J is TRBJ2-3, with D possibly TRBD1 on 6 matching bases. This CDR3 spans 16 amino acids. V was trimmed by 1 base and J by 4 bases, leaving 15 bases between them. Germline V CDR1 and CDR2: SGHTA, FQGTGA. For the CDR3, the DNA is TGTGCCAGCAGCTTAAATGGCAGGGGAAGGGCAGATACGCAGTATTTT. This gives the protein CASSLNGRGRADTQYF.

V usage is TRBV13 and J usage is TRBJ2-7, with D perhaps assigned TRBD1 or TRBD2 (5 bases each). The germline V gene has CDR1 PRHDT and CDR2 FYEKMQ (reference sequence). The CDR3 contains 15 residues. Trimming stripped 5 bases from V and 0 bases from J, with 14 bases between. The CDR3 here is CASSPGLGGSYEQYF. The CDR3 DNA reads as TGTGCCAGCAGCCCAGGACTTGGGGGCTCCTACGAGCAGTACTTC.

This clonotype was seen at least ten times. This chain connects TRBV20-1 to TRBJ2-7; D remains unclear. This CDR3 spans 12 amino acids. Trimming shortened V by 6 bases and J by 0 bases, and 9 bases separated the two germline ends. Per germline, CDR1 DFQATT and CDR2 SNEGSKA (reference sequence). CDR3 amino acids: CSAPLSSYEQYF. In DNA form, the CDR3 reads TGCAGTGCCCCGTTGAGCTCCTACGAGCAGTACTTC.

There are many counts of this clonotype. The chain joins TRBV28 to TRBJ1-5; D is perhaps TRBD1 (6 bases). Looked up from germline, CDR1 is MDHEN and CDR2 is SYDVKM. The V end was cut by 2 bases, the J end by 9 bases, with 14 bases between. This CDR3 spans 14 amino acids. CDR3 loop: CASSLRQDLWPQHF. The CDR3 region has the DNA TGTGCCAGCAGTTTAAGACAGGACTTATGGCCCCAGCATTTT. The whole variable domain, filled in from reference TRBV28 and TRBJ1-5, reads DVKVTQSSRYLVKRTGEKVFLECVQDMDHENMFWYRQDPGLGLRLIYFSYDVKMKEKGDIPEGYSVSREKKERFSLILESASTNQTSMYLCASSLRQDLWPQHFGDGTRLSIL.

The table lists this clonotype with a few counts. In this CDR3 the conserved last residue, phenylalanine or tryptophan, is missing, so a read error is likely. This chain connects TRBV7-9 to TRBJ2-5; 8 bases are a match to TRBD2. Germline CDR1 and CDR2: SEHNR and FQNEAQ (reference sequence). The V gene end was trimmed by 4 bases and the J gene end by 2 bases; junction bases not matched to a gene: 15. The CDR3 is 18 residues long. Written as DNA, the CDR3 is TGTGCCAGCAGCTCATGGAGGGGTGCGGGAGGTGAGCAAGAGACCCAGTACCTC. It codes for CASSSWRGAGGEQETQYL.

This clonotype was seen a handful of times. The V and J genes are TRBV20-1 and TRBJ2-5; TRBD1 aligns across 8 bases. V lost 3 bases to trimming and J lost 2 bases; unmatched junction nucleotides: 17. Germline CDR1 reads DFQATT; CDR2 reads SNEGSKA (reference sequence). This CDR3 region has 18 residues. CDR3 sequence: CSASLPGQGGLRQETQYF. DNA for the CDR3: TGCAGTGCTAGCCTTCCTGGACAGGGAGGTTTAAGGCAAGAGACCCAGTACTTC.

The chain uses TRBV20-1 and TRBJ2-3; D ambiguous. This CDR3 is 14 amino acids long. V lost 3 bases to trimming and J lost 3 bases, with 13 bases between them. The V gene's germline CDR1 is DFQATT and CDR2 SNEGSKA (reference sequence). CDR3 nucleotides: TGCAGTGCTAGGGGTAGGGATGATACAGATACGCAGTATTTT. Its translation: CSARGRDDTDTQYF.

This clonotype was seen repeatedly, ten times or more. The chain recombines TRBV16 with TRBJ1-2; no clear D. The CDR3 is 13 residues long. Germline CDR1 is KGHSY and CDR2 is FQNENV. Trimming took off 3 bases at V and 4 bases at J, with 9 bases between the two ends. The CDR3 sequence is CASSQGPPYGYTF. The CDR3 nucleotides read TGTGCCAGCAGCCAGGGCCCGCCCTATGGCTACACCTTC.

CDR3 amino acids: CSARVQGDIATWVHF. The CDR3 DNA reads as TGCAGTGCTAGAGTCCAGGGGGACATTGCCACCTGGGTCCACTTT. This rearrangement joins TRBV20-1 to TRBJ1-6; TRBD1 matches 7 bases. V lost 1 base to trimming and J lost 17 bases; unmatched junction nucleotides: 17. The CDR3 is 15 residues long. Germline values: CDR1 DFQATT, CDR2 SNEGSKA (reference sequence).

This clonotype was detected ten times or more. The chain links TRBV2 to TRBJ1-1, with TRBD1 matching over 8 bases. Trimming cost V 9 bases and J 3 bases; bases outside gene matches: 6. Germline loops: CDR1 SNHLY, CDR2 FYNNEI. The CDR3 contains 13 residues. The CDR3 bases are TGTGCCAGAACCGGGACAGGTGACACTGAAGCTTTCTTT. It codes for CARTGTGDTEAFF.

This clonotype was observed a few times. The CDR3 spells CASSFLGQANYGYTF. The CDR3 region has the DNA TGTGCCAGCAGCTTCCTCGGACAGGCCAACTATGGCTACACCTTC. V is TRBV12-3 or TRBV12-4 and J is TRBJ1-2, with TRBD1 matching 7 bases. Germline trimming cut 6 bases from V and 2 bases from J; bases unmatched to any gene: 9. CDR3 length equals 15 residues.